The T cell receptor beta chain under discussion was sequenced for a study of blood T cells in healthy people across ages. The study, taken as a whole, reports: Per million T cells, TCR beta diversity dropped roughly linearly as age increased.

A second PCR, run for roughly 7 to 12 cycles, used a sample-barcoded 5' primer plus a J-beta primer mix. TCRdb reprocessed the 5' RACE reads with MiXCR, giving one entry per CDR3 protein. The sample lists 780,000 or so distinct CDR3 sequences; more than 20% were seen once. The CDR3 is 13 residues long. Trimming cost V 2 bases and J 4 bases, with 10 bases left between them. Germline V gives CDR1 SQVTM, CDR2 ANQGSEA. This clonotype was recorded a few times. The target antigen is unknown. These same records also appear under a second study, on T cells of mothers and their children.

This TCR was recovered from a boy younger than 18 in good health. The rearrangement links TRBV29-1 to TRBJ2-3; D ambiguous. Sequenced input: blood. The CDR3 nucleotides read TGCAGCGTTGAATATCCAGCTTCAGATACGCAGTATTTT. Translation gives CSVEYPASDTQYF.